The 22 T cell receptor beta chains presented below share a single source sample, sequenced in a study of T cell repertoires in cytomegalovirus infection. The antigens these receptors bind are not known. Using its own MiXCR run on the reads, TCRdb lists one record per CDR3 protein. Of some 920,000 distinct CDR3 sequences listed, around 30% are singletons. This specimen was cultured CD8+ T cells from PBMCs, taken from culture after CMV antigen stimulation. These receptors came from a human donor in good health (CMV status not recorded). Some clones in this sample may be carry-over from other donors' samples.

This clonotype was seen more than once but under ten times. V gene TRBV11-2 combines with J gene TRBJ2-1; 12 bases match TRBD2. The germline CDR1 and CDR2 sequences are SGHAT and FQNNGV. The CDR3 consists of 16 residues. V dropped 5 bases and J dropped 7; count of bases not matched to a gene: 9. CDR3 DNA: TGTGCCAGCAGCCGGGGTCCCGGACTAGCGGGGAATGAGCAGTTCTTC. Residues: CASSRGPGLAGNEQFF. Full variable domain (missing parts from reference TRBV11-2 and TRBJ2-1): EAGVAQSPRYKIIEKRQSVAFWCNPISGHATLYWYQQILGQGPKLLIQFQNNGVVDDSQLPKDRFSAERLKGVDSTLKIQPAKLEDSAVYLCASSRGPGLAGNEQFFGPGTRLTVL.

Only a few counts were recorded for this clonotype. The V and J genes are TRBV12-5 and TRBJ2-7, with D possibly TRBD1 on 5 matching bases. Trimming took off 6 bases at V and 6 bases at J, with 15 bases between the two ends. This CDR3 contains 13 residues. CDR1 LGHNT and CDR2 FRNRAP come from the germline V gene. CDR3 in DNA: TGTGCTAGTGGATGGACATTAGGGCGCGAGCAGTACTTC. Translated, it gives CASGWTLGREQYF.

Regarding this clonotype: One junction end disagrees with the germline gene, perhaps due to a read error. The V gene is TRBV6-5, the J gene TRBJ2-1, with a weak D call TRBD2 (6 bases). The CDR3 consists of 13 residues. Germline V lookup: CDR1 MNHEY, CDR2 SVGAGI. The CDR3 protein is CVSRPGLMNEQFF. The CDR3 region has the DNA TGTGTCAGCAGACCGGGACTTATGAATGAGCAGTTCTTC.

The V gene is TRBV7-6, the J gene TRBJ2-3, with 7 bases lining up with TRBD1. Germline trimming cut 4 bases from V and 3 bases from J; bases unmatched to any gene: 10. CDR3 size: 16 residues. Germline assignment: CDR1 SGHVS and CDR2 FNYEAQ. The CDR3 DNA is TGTGCCAGCAGCTCAACCCCGGGACAGACTACAGATACGCAGTATTTT. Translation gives CASSSTPGQTTDTQYF.

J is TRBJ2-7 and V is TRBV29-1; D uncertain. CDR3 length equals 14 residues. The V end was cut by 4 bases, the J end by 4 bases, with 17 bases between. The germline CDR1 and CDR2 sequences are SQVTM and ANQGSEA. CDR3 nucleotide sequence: TGCAGCGTTGTTCCAGGCGATAGACCGTACGAGCAGTACGTC. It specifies CSVVPGDRPYEQYV.

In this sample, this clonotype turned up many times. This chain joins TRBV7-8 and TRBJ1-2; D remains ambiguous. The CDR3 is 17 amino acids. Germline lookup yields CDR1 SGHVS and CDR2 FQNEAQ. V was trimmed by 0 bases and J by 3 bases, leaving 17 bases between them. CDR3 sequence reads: CASSLARLGSRDYGYTF. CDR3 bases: TGTGCCAGCAGCTTAGCGCGCCTGGGGTCGAGAGACTATGGCTACACCTTC.

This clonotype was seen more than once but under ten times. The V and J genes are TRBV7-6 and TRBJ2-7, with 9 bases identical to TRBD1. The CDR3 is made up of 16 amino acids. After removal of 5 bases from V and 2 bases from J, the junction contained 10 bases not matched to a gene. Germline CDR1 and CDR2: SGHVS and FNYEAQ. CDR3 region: CASSPRGGQGTYEQYF. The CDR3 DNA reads TGTGCCAGCAGCCCCCGAGGTGGACAGGGGACCTACGAGCAGTACTTC.

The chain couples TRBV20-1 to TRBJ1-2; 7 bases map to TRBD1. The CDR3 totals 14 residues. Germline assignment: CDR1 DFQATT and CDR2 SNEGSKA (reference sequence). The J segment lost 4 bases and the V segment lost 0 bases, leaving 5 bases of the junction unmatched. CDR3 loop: CSAREGTVSYGYTF. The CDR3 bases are TGCAGTGCTAGAGAGGGGACAGTCTCCTATGGCTACACCTTC.

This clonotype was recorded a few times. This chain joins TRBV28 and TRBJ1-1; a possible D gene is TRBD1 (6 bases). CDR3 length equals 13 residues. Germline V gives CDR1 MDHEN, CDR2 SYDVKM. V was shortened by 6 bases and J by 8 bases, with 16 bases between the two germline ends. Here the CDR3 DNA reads TGTGCCAGCAGCCATACCCCAGGGGTAGAAGCTTTCTTT. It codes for CASSHTPGVEAFF.

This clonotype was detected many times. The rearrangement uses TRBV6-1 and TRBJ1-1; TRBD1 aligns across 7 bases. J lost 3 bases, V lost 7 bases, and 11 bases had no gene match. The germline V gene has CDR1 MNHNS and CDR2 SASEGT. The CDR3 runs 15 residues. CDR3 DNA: TGTGCCAGCACCATTCACAGGGGAGAAGACACTGAAGCTTTCTTT. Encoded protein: CASTIHRGEDTEAFF.

The CDR3 spells CAISEGQETQYF. The DNA for the CDR3 is TGTGCCATCAGTGAAGGGCAAGAGACCCAGTACTTC. V gene TRBV10-3 combines with J gene TRBJ2-5, with D unclear. The germline V gene encodes CDR1 ENHRY and CDR2 SYGVKD. V was shortened by 3 bases and J by 2 bases, with 4 bases between the two germline ends. The CDR3 has 12 amino acids.

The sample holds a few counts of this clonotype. CDR3: CASGTADAYEQYV. For the CDR3, the DNA is TGTGCCAGCGGGACCGCGGACGCATACGAGCAGTACGTC. The chain recombines TRBV28 with TRBJ2-7; either TRBD1 or TRBD2 may supply D (5 bases each). Trimming shortened V by 8 bases and J by 4 bases, and 15 bases separated the two germline ends. The CDR3 covers 13 residues. Germline CDR1 MDHEN, CDR2 SYDVKM.

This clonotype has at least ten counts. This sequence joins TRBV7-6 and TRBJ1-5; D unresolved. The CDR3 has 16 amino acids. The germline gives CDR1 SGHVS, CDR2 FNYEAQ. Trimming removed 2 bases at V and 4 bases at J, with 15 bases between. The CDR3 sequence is CASSLFPEPRNQPQHF. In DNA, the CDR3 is TGTGCCAGCAGCTTATTTCCCGAGCCGAGAAATCAGCCCCAGCATTTT.

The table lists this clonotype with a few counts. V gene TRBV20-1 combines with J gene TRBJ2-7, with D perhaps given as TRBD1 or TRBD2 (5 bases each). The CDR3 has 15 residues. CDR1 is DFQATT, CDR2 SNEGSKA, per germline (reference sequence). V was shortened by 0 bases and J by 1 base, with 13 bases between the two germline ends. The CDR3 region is CSARDRDAPSYEQYF. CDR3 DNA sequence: TGCAGTGCTAGAGACCGGGACGCCCCTTCCTACGAGCAGTACTTC.

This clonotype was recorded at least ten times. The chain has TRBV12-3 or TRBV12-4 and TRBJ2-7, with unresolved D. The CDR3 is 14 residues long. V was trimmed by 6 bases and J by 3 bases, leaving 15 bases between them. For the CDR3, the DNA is TGTGCCAGCAGCAAATTAGGGATCCTCTACGAGCAGTACTTC. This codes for CASSKLGILYEQYF.

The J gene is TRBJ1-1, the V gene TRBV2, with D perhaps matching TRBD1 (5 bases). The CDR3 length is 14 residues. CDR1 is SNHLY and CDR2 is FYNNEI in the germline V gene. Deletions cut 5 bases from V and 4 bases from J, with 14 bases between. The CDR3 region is CASSPGSPGTEAFF. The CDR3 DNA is TGTGCCAGCAGTCCAGGGTCCCCGGGCACTGAAGCTTTCTTT.

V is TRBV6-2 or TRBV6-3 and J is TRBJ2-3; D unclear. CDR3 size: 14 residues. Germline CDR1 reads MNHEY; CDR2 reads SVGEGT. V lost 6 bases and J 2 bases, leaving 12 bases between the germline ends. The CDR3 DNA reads TGTGCCAGCAGATATTTCGGCACCACAGATACGCAGTATTTT. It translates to CASRYFGTTDTQYF.

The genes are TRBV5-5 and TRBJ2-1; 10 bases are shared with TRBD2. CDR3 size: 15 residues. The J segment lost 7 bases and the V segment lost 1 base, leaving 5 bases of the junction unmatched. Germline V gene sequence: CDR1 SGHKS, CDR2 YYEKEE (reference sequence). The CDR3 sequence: CASSLFSSGGNEQFF. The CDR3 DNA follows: TGTGCCAGCAGCTTGTTCTCTAGCGGGGGTAATGAGCAGTTCTTC.

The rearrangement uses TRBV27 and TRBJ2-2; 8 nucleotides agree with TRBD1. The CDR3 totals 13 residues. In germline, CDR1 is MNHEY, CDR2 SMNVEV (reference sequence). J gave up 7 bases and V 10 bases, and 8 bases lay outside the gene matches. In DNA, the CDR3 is TGTGCCACCAAGACAGGGGTTTTCGGGGAGCTGTTTTTT. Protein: CATKTGVFGELFF.

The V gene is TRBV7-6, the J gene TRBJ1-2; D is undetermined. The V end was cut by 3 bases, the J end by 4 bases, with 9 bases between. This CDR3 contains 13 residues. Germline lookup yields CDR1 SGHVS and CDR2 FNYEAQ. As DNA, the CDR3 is TGTGCCAGCAGCTTTGATGCGCTCTATGGCTACACCTTC. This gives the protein CASSFDALYGYTF.

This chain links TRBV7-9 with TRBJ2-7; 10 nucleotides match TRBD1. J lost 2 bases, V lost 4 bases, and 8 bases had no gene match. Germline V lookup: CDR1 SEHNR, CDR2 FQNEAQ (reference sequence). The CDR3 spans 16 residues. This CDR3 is CASSSPGTGATYEQYF. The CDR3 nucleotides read TGTGCCAGCAGCTCGCCTGGGACAGGGGCCACCTACGAGCAGTACTTC.

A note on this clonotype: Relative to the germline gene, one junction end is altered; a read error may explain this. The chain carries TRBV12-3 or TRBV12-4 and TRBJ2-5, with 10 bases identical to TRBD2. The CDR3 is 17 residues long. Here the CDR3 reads CASSYASGGVHHETQYF. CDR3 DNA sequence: TGTGCCAGCAGCTACGCTAGCGGGGGAGTCCACCACGAGACCCAGTACTTC.